Shown below are 22 T cell receptor beta chains from a single sample sequenced in a study of blood T cell repertoires in COVID-19. Only in-frame clones appear in the TCRdb table, and some are missing; sequencing was by immunoSEQ multiplex PCR. The table lists around 180,000 clones, roughly 89% of them singletons. Material for sequencing was PBMCs or T cells enriched from blood (not recorded which). These receptors all stem from a woman in her 40s with acute COVID-19.

The chain links TRBV6-5 to TRBJ2-7, with D possibly being TRBD2 (5 bases). The CDR3 is made up of 16 amino acids. CDR1 is MNHEY, CDR2 SVGAGI, per germline. The ends were cut back, 0 bases at V and 2 bases at J, with 14 bases in the middle. CDR3 amino acids: CASSYSWLAPPYEQYF. CDR3 in DNA: TGTGCCAGCAGTTACTCGTGGCTAGCTCCCCCCTACGAGCAGTACTTC.

The V and J genes are TRBV9 and TRBJ1-1; TRBD1 is a possible D gene (6 bases). This CDR3 region has 15 residues. The V end was cut by 4 bases, the J end by 1 base, with 14 bases between. Germline V gives CDR1 SGDLS, CDR2 YYNGEE. CDR3 in DNA: TGTGCCAGCAGCCCAGTAGGGGGGGGGAACACTGAAGCTTTCTTT. Amino acids: CASSPVGGGNTEAFF.

This chain joins TRBV11-2 and TRBJ2-1; maybe TRBD1 (5 bases). CDR1 and CDR2 (germline): SGHAT, FQNNGV. The CDR3 has 11 amino acids. V was shortened by 7 bases and J by 9 bases, with 10 bases between the two germline ends. In nucleotides, the CDR3 is TGTGCCAGCACCCAGGGCGGTGAGCAGTTCTTC. Its translation: CASTQGGEQFF.

The rearrangement links TRBV7-9 to TRBJ2-7, with D perhaps TRBD1 (5 bases). The CDR3 sequence is 15 residues long. Germline CDR1 and CDR2: SEHNR and FQNEAQ (reference sequence). The V end lost 5 bases, the J end lost 5 bases, and 19 bases lay between the germline ends. The CDR3 region is CASSGFDRGQNEQYF. CDR3 DNA sequence: TGTGCCAGCAGCGGCTTTGATAGGGGCCAAAACGAGCAGTACTTC.

This sequence joins TRBV27 and TRBJ2-7, with D tentatively TRBD1 (6 bases). Trimming took off 9 bases at V and 0 bases at J, with 18 bases between the two ends. The germline V gene has CDR1 MNHEY and CDR2 SMNVEV (reference sequence). The CDR3 consists of 15 residues. The CDR3 DNA is TGTGCCAGTGGTCCCCTGGACAGATACTCCTACGAGCAGTACTTC. It yields the protein CASGPLDRYSYEQYF.

The chain is built from TRBV19 and TRBJ1-1; perhaps TRBD1 as D (5 bases). Trimming took 3 bases from V and 4 from J, leaving 6 bases between them. The germline V gene encodes CDR1 LNHDA and CDR2 SQIVND (reference sequence). This CDR3 spans 12 amino acids. In DNA, the CDR3 is TGTGCCAGTAGTATCCAGGGCACTGAAGCTTTCTTT. It specifies CASSIQGTEAFF.

The chain joins TRBV7-9 to TRBJ2-7; D not certain. Trimming removed 1 base at V and 3 bases at J, with 10 bases between. CDR3 length: 14 residues. CDR1 and CDR2 (germline): SEHNR, FQNEAQ (reference sequence). CDR3 bases: TGTGCCAGCAGCTTAGGGGCACAAGTCTACGAGCAGTACTTC. Translation: CASSLGAQVYEQYF.

The V call is TRBV6-1, the J call TRBJ1-2; TRBD1 matches at 7 bases. Germline trimming cut 1 base from V and 3 bases from J; bases unmatched to any gene: 2. Germline-derived CDR1 and CDR2 are MNHNS and SASEGT. The CDR3 sequence is 14 residues long. CDR3 sequence (DNA): TGTGCCAGCAGTGAAGGAGGACAGGACTATGGCTACACCTTC. Translating it yields CASSEGGQDYGYTF.

This clone was observed a single time. This chain joins TRBV11-2 and TRBJ2-7, with D possibly TRBD1 on 5 matching bases. V gave up 5 bases and J gave up 6 bases, with 14 bases separating them. CDR3 length equals 13 residues. The germline gives CDR1 SGHAT, CDR2 FQNNGV. CDR3 DNA: TGTGCCAGCAGCCCGGGTGGGGCTGGCGAGCAGTACTTC. It is translated as CASSPGGAGEQYF.

The J gene is TRBJ2-7, the V gene TRBV6-4; possible D gene TRBD2, 5 bases. Germline values: CDR1 MRHNA, CDR2 SNTAGT. The CDR3 is made up of 13 amino acids. Trimming stripped 8 bases from V and 4 bases from J, with 15 bases between. The CDR3: CASVNRGKYEQYF. The CDR3 DNA reads as TGTGCCAGCGTCAATCGGGGAAAGTACGAGCAGTACTTC.

V gene TRBV5-1 combines with J gene TRBJ1-4, with D possibly being TRBD1 (5 bases). Germline assignment: CDR1 SGHRS and CDR2 YFSETQ. The germline V and J ends were trimmed by 6 bases and 0 bases, with 15 bases remaining between them. There are 16 residues in the CDR3. The CDR3 DNA follows: TGCGCCAGCATGATAGGACACTCATCAACTAATGAAAAACTGTTTTTT. Translation gives CASMIGHSSTNEKLFF.

The V and J genes are TRBV2 and TRBJ1-1, with D unclear. Per germline, CDR1 SNHLY and CDR2 FYNNEI. The CDR3 runs 11 residues. V was shortened by 4 bases and J by 7 bases, with 7 bases between the two germline ends. The CDR3 loop reads CASSGEVEAFF. The CDR3 DNA sequence: TGTGCCAGCAGTGGAGAGGTTGAAGCTTTCTTT.

This clone was seen a few times. The chain is built from TRBV4-1 and TRBJ2-1; 8 bases match TRBD2. This CDR3 is built from 15 residues. Per germline, CDR1 MGHRA and CDR2 YSYEKL. J was trimmed by 2 bases and V by 3 bases; bases with no gene match: 3. As DNA, the CDR3 is TGCGCCAGCAGCCATAGGACTAGCACCTACAATGAGCAGTTCTTC. Amino acid sequence: CASSHRTSTYNEQFF.

This chain joins TRBV20-1 and TRBJ1-5; D is perhaps TRBD1 (5 bases). Deletions cut 3 bases from V and 3 bases from J, with 15 bases between. Germline CDR1 reads DFQATT; CDR2 reads SNEGSKA (reference sequence). The CDR3 contains 15 residues. CDR3 in DNA: TGCAGTGCTAGTTTTGTACGGGGGAACAATCAGCCCCAGCATTTT. It encodes CSASFVRGNNQPQHF.

This rearrangement joins TRBV11-2 to TRBJ2-3; TRBD2 agrees at 15 bases. Germline trimming cut 2 bases from V and 6 bases from J; bases unmatched to any gene: 9. The CDR3 sequence is 18 residues long. Germline V lookup: CDR1 SGHAT, CDR2 FQNNGV. The CDR3 DNA sequence: TGTGCCAGCAGCTTACATTCCGGGACTAGCGGGGGGTCGGATACGCAGTATTTT. Its protein product is CASSLHSGTSGGSDTQYF.

The chain uses TRBV6-5 and TRBJ2-3; TRBD1 aligns across 7 bases. J gave up 4 bases and V 5 bases, and 3 bases lay outside the gene matches. In germline, CDR1 is MNHEY, CDR2 SVGAGI. CDR3 length: 13 residues. CDR3 DNA sequence: TGTGCCAGCAGTACCCAGGGGGCAGATACGCAGTATTTT. This codes for CASSTQGADTQYF.

This chain joins TRBV14 and TRBJ1-1; D remains ambiguous. The germline V gene encodes CDR1 SGHDN and CDR2 FVKESK. The CDR3 runs to 13 residues. V was pared by 2 bases and J by 0 bases, with 4 bases between. The CDR3 DNA reads as TGTGCCAGCAGCCAAAACATGAACACTGAAGCTTTCTTT. Its protein is CASSQNMNTEAFF.

The chain employs TRBV3-1 (or the pseudogene TRBV3-2) and TRBJ1-4; D not resolved. This CDR3 is 15 amino acids long. Germline V gives CDR1 LGHDT, CDR2 YNNKEL (reference sequence). Trimming removed 1 base at V and 5 bases at J, with 11 bases between. The CDR3 DNA is TGTGCCAGCAGCCAAGCCCGGGCGGGGAATGAAAAACTGTTTTTT. Its translation: CASSQARAGNEKLFF.

This chain links TRBV13 with TRBJ2-3, with TRBD2 identical over 7 bases. The CDR3 is 14 amino acids. V lost 10 bases to trimming and J lost 0 bases; unmatched junction nucleotides: 7. Germline CDR1 is PRHDT and CDR2 is FYEKMQ (reference sequence). The CDR3 sequence: CATKGAGSTDTQYF. Here the CDR3 DNA reads TGTGCCACCAAGGGAGCGGGGAGCACAGATACGCAGTATTTT.

The V and J genes are TRBV4-1 and TRBJ1-1; weak D call: TRBD1 (5 bases). The germline CDR1 and CDR2 sequences are MGHRA and YSYEKL. The CDR3 covers 15 residues. With 0 bases removed from V and 6 bases from J, the gap between germline ends came to 14 bases. Here the CDR3 reads CASSQDGRDDAEAFF. The CDR3 bases are TGCGCCAGCAGCCAAGATGGCAGGGATGACGCTGAAGCTTTCTTT.

This clone appeared a single time. The rearrangement uses TRBV19 and TRBJ2-2; weak D call: TRBD2 (6 bases). Looked up from germline, CDR1 is LNHDA and CDR2 is SQIVND (reference sequence). Trimming pared 7 bases from V and 5 bases from J, leaving 17 bases between. The CDR3 consists of 15 residues. The CDR3 nucleotides are TGTGCCAGTACTTCAAGCAGGGCGGGGACCGGGGAGCTGTTTTTT. Encoded protein: CASTSSRAGTGELFF.

A single count supports this clone. V gene TRBV4-2 combines with J gene TRBJ2-1; 10 bases match TRBD2. CDR3 length equals 18 residues. V lost 3 bases to trimming and J lost 4 bases; unmatched junction nucleotides: 12. The germline CDR1 and CDR2 sequences are LGHNA and YNFKEQ. The CDR3 spells CASSHSFSGRSLYNEQFF. The CDR3 nucleotides are TGTGCCAGCAGCCATTCTTTTAGCGGGAGGTCCCTATACAATGAGCAGTTCTTC.